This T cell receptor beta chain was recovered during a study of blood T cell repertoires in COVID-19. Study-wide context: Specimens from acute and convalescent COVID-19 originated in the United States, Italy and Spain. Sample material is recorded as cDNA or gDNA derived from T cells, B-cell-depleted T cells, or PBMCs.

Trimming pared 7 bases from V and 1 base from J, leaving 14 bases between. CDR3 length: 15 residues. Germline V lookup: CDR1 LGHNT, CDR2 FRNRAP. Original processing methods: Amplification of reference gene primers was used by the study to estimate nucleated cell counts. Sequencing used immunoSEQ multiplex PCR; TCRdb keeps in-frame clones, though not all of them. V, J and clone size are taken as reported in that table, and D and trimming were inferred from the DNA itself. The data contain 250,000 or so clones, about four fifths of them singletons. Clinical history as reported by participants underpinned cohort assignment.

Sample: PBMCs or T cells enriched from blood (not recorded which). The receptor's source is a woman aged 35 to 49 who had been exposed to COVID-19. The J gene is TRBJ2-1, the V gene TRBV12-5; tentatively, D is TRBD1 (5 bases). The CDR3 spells CASVERGISYNEQFF. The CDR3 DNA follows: TGTGCTAGTGTCGAAAGGGGTATTTCCTACAATGAGCAGTTCTTC.